This T cell receptor (beta chain) was sequenced for a study of cytomegalovirus exposure and HLA in healthy donors. Findings of the study overall: Common viral pathogens seemed, in a later analysis, to connect with several of the most significant clusters. Cytomegalovirus association was assigned to about 150 TCR beta chains. Follow-up analysis later connected one missense variant in DCLRE1C with trimming of TCR beta V- and J-genes.

The PCR employed 60 Vbeta primers together with 13 Jbeta primers. Libraries were prepared by immunoSEQ multiplex PCR; TCRdb keeps only in-frame clonotypes and omits some of them. This sample has 120,000 to 150,000 clones; roughly 80% occur once, and the top ten carry 2.5% to 3.5%. A word on this clone: As yet, its antigen is unknown.

Per germline, CDR1 MGHDK and CDR2 SYGVNS. Trimming at V came to 5 bases and at J to 3 bases, leaving 7 bases not matched to a gene. CDR3 length equals 15 residues. The clonotype comes from a woman in her 30s in good health and CMV-seronegative. Sequencing used PBMCs. This sequence joins TRBV25-1 and TRBJ2-4; 7 nucleotides agree with TRBD2. The CDR3 spells CASSSAGAGKNIQYF. The CDR3 DNA reads TGTGCCAGCAGTTCTGCGGGAGCGGGCAAAAACATTCAGTACTTC. The complete variable domain, with remaining parts taken from reference TRBV25-1 and TRBJ2-4, reads EADIYQTPRYLVIGTGKKITLECSQTMGHDKMYWYQQDPGMELHLIHYSYGVNSTEKGDLSSESTVSRIRTEHFPLTLESARPSHTSQYLCASSSAGAGKNIQYFGAGTRLSVL.